This TCR beta chain was recorded in a study of blood T cell repertoires in COVID-19. In the source study's methods: Cell counts per sample came from amplifying reference gene primers. Data came from immunoSEQ multiplex PCR; TCRdb stores just in-frame clones and leaves some out. The DNA was the basis for D and trimming; V, J and clone size are from that table. There are around 160,000 clones in the sample; over 80% occur only once, and 6% to 7% lies in the top ten. This clone was seen once. V shed 4 bases and J shed 4 bases, with 5 bases lying between them. This CDR3 comprises 12 residues. Germline-derived CDR1 and CDR2 are SNHLY and FYNNEI.

Material: peripheral blood. This chain links TRBV2 with TRBJ1-3; D gene unclear. The sequence came from a man older than 75 with acute or convalescent COVID-19. CDR3 residues: CASSALGNTIYF. The CDR3 DNA sequence: TGTGCCAGCAGTGCGTTAGGAAACACCATATATTTT.